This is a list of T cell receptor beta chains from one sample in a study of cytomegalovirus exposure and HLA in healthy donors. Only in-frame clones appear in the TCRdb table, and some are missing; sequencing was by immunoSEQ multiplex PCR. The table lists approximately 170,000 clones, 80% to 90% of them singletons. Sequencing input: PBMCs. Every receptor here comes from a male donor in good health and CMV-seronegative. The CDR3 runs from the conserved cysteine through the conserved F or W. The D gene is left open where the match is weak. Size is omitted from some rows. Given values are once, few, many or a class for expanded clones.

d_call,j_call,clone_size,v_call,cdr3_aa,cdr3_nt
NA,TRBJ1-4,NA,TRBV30,CAWKVTAAPNEKLFF,TGTGCCTGGAAGGTGACCGCGGCCCCTAATGAAAAACTGTTTTTT
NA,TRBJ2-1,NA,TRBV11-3,CASSLDVGDTYEQFF,TGTGCCAGCAGCTTAGACGTTGGGGACACATATGAGCAGTTCTTC
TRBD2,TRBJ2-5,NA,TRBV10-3,CAISESVIGGGQETQYF,TGTGCCATCAGTGAGTCGGTGATCGGGGGGGGACAAGAGACCCAGTACTTC
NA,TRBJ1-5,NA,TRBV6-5,CASRLVRSNQPQHF,TGTGCCAGCCGCTTAGTCCGTAGCAATCAGCCCCAGCATTTT
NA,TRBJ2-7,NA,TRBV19,CATTNREGYEQYF,TGTGCCACCACAAACAGGGAGGGTTACGAGCAGTACTTC
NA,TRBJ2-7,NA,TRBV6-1,CASSRSASSYEQYF,TGTGCCAGCAGCCGGTCCGCGAGCTCCTACGAGCAGTACTTC
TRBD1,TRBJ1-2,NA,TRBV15,CATSSLFTGTGIGYGYTF,TGTGCCACCAGCAGCCTCTTCACCGGGACAGGGATTGGCTATGGCTACACCTTC
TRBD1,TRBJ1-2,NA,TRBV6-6,CASSYSGGGAEGYTF,TGTGCCAGCAGTTACTCAGGAGGGGGCGCAGAAGGCTACACCTTC
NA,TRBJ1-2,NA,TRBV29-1,CSVEDAEGAYGYTF,TGCAGCGTTGAAGACGCGGAGGGTGCCTATGGCTACACCTTC
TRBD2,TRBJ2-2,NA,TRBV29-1,CSVVESSGSGTGELFF,TGCAGCGTTGTTGAGTCTAGCGGGAGTGGGACCGGGGAGCTGTTTTTT
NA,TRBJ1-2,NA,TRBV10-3,CAISLDRDYGYTF,TGTGCCATCAGTCTAGACAGAGACTATGGCTACACCTTC
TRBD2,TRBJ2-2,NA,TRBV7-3,CASSPTSRANTGELFF,TGTGCCAGCAGCCCGACTAGCCGCGCGAACACCGGGGAGCTGTTTTTT
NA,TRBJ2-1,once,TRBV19,CASSPSSYNEQFF,TGTGCCAGTTCCCCTAGCTCCTACAATGAGCAGTTCTTC
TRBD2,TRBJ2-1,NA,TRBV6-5,CASSYLTSGSANEQFF,TGTGCCAGCAGTTACTTGACTAGCGGGAGCGCCAATGAGCAGTTCTTC
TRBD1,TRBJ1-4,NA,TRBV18,CASSRTGLDEKLFF,TGTGCCAGCTCGCGGACAGGGTTGGACGAAAAACTGTTTTTT
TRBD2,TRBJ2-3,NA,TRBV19,CASRSGLADVTDTQYF,TGTGCCAGTAGATCCGGACTAGCGGACGTCACAGATACGCAGTATTTT
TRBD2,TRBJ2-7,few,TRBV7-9,CASSSSGRDEQYF,TGTGCCAGCAGCTCTAGCGGGAGGGACGAGCAGTACTTC
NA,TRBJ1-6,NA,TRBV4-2,CASSQESGTNSPLHF,TGTGCCAGCAGCCAAGAGTCAGGAACCAATTCACCCCTCCACTTT
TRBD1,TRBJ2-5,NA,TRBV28,CASSLKGTGLQETQYF,TGTGCCAGCAGTTTAAAAGGGACAGGTCTACAAGAGACCCAGTACTTC
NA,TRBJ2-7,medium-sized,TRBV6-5,CASSYRTDPLEQYF,TGTGCCAGCAGTTACAGGACTGACCCCTTGGAGCAGTACTTC
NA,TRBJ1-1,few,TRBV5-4,CASTLGQNTEAFF,TGTGCCAGCACCCTGGGACAGAACACTGAAGCTTTCTTT
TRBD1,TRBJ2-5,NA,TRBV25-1,CASRQPDRGSGETQYF,TGTGCCAGCAGACAACCAGACAGGGGGTCGGGAGAGACCCAGTACTTC
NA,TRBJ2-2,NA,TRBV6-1,CASSRHGTGDGELFF,TGTGCCAGCAGCCGTCACGGCACGGGTGACGGGGAGCTGTTTTTT
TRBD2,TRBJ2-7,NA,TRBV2,CASSPTSGGNEQYF,TGTGCCAGCAGCCCGACTAGCGGGGGGAATGAGCAGTACTTC
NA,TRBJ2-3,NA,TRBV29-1,CSVGGDANTDTQYF,TGCAGCGTTGGGGGGGACGCCAACACAGATACGCAGTATTTT
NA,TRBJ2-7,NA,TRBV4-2,CASSQALPGSGPYEQYF,TGTGCCAGCAGCCAAGCCCTACCCGGGAGTGGTCCCTACGAGCAGTACTTC
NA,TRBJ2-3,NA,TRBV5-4,CASSAGRGTDTQYF,TGTGCCAGCAGTGCCGGGAGAGGCACAGATACGCAGTATTTT
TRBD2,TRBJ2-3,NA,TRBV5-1,CASSRLAGVGTDTQYF,TGCGCCAGCAGTCGACTAGCGGGAGTAGGCACAGATACGCAGTATTTT
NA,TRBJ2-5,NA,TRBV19,CASSTTVQETQYF,TGTGCCAGTAGTACGACAGTCCAAGAGACCCAGTACTTC
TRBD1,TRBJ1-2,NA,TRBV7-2,CASSPGQGSSGYTF,TGTGCCAGCAGCCCCGGACAGGGTTCATCTGGCTACACCTTC
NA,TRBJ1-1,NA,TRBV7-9,CASSVQGVGAFF,TGTGCCAGCAGCGTACAGGGAGTGGGAGCTTTCTTT
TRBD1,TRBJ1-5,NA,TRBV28,CASSRQGAGVQPQHF,TGTGCCAGCAGTCGACAGGGGGCTGGGGTTCAGCCCCAGCATTTT
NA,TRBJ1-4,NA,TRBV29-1,CSVGEGEKLFF,TGCAGCGTTGGGGAGGGAGAAAAACTGTTTTTT
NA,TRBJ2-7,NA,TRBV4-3,CASSQDIVGSYEQYF,TGCGCCAGCAGCCAAGACATCGTCGGTTCCTACGAGCAGTACTTC
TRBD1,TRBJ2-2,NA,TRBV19,CASSRQGRNGELFF,TGTGCCAGTAGTAGACAGGGGAGGAACGGGGAGCTGTTTTTT
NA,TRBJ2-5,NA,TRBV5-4,CASSQPTNAQETQYF,TGTGCCAGCAGCCAGCCAACTAACGCACAAGAGACCCAGTACTTC
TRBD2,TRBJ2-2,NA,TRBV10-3,CAISVRVAGAPNTGELFF,TGTGCCATCAGTGTTAGGGTAGCGGGGGCCCCAAACACCGGGGAGCTGTTTTTT
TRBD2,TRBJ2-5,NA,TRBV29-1,CSVLRTSGVQYF,TGCAGCGTCCTTAGGACTAGCGGGGTCCAGTACTTC
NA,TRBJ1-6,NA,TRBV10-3,CAISESGGDNSPLHF,TGTGCCATCAGTGAGTCAGGGGGGGATAATTCACCCCTCCACTTT
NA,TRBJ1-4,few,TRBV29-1,CSVEVLDGEFNEKLFF,TGCAGCGTTGAAGTTCTTGACGGAGAGTTTAATGAAAAACTGTTTTTT
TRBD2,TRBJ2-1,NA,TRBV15,CATSRGLAGVSSYNEQFF,TGTGCCACCAGCAGAGGACTAGCGGGAGTGAGCTCCTACAATGAGCAGTTCTTC
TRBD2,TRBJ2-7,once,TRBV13,CASSPRGSGSPREQYF,TGTGCCAGCAGCCCCCGGGGTAGCGGGAGCCCCAGGGAGCAGTACTTC
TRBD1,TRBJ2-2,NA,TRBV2,CASSRQGGNTGELFF,TGTGCCAGCAGTCGACAGGGTGGGAACACCGGGGAGCTGTTTTTT
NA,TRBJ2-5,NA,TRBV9,CASSPDFLQETQYF,TGTGCCAGCAGCCCTGACTTCCTCCAAGAGACCCAGTACTTC
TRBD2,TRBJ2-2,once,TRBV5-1,CASSLAGGSTGELFF,TGCGCCAGCAGCTTGGCCGGGGGGAGCACCGGGGAGCTGTTTTTT
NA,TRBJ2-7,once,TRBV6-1,CASRLDNYEQYF,TGTGCCAGCAGATTAGACAACTACGAGCAGTACTTC
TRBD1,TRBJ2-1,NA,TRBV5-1,CASNPGTGKNEQFF,TGCGCCAGCAACCCAGGGACAGGGAAGAATGAGCAGTTCTTC
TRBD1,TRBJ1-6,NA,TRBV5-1,CASSLIGQGATNSPLHF,TGCGCCAGCAGCTTGATTGGGCAGGGGGCAACGAATTCACCCCTCCACTTT
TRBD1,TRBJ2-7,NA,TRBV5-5,CASSRDRGYEQYF,TGTGCCAGCAGCCGTGACAGGGGCTACGAGCAGTACTTC
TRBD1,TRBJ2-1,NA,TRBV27,CASSLYTGGRGEQFF,TGTGCCAGCAGTTTATACACAGGGGGAAGAGGTGAGCAGTTCTTC
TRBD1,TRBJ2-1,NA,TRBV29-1,CSVEGPPGQGSYNEQFF,TGCAGCGTTGAAGGTCCACCCGGACAGGGGTCCTACAATGAGCAGTTCTTC
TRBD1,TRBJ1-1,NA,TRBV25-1,CASSVTGGGSTEAFF,TGTGCCAGCAGTGTAACAGGGGGCGGTAGCACTGAAGCTTTCTTT
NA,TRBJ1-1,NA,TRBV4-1,CASSQEVTFQGTEAFF,TGCGCCAGCAGCCAAGAGGTGACCTTTCAGGGCACTGAAGCTTTCTTT
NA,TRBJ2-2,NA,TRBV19,CASTRTPANTGELFF,TGTGCCAGTACCCGGACACCCGCGAACACCGGGGAGCTGTTTTTT
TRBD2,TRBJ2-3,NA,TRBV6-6,CASSRRLAGESDTQYF,TGTGCCAGCAGCCGCCGACTAGCGGGAGAGTCAGATACGCAGTATTTT
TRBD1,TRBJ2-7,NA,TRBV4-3,CASSPTIGTGGSGEQYF,TGCGCCAGCAGCCCTACAATTGGGACAGGGGGCTCGGGCGAGCAGTACTTC
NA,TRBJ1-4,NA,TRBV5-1,CASSLERGPNEKLFF,TGCGCCAGCAGCTTAGAAAGGGGCCCTAATGAAAAACTGTTTTTT
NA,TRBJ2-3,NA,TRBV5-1,CASSFQSTDTQYF,TGCGCCAGCAGCTTCCAGAGCACAGATACGCAGTATTTT
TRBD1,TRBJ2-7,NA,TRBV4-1,CASKGQGNEQYF,TGCGCCAGCAAAGGACAGGGGAACGAGCAGTACTTC